The sequence of this TCR beta chain was determined in a study of T cell responses to AZD1222 COVID-19 vaccine. Of note for this clone: Its specificity is unknown.

The CDR3 is made up of 15 amino acids. V lost 6 bases to trimming and J lost 2 bases; unmatched junction nucleotides: 6. Germline CDR1 SGHTA, CDR2 FQGNSA. Some clones are missing from TCRdb's copy, which holds only in-frame ones; the method was immunoSEQ multiplex PCR. This sample has roughly 180,000 clones, with about 89% found just once. Study outcomes and limitations: Clonal diversity was possibly underestimated; the donors were predominantly white British and more often female.

Sequencing was performed on peripheral blood, taken on day 0 of AZD1222 vaccination. The TCR sequence derives from an adult in good health. This chain connects TRBV7-2 to TRBJ2-3, with 9 bases fitting TRBD2. CDR3 sequence: CASRKRLAATDTQYF. The DNA of the CDR3 is TGTGCCAGCAGAAAACGACTAGCGGCCACAGATACGCAGTATTTT.